Presented here are 4 T cell receptor beta chains from one specimen sequenced in a study of blood T cell repertoires in COVID-19. Using immunoSEQ multiplex PCR, the repertoire was profiled, and TCRdb retains in-frame clones only, with some absent. In the table there are 300,000 or so clones, under 90% of which are singletons. What was sequenced was peripheral blood. These receptors were obtained from a woman in her thirties with COVID-19, enrolled during active disease.

This chain links TRBV29-1 with TRBJ2-3, with TRBD2 matching 10 bases. CDR1 and CDR2 from the germline V gene are SQVTM and ANQGSEA. This CDR3 region has 13 residues. The CDR3 spells CSTSGIYTDTQYF. DNA for the CDR3: TGCAGTACTAGCGGGATTTACACAGATACGCAGTATTTT.

The chain is built from TRBV19 and TRBJ1-5, with 7 positions matching TRBD1. The CDR3 length is 15 residues. V gave up 6 bases and J gave up 2 bases; unmatched junction bases: 7. The V gene's germline CDR1 is LNHDA and CDR2 SQIVND (reference sequence). As DNA, the CDR3 is TGTGCCAGTAGCCCCGGACAGGCCCGCAATCAGCCCCAGCATTTT. Translated: CASSPGQARNQPQHF.

The gene calls are TRBV12-5 and TRBJ2-3, with 11 bases lining up with TRBD2. Germline CDR1 is LGHNT and CDR2 is FRNRAP. Trimming cost V 7 bases and J 6 bases; bases outside gene matches: 9. This CDR3 is 15 amino acids long. The DNA for the CDR3 is TGTGCTAGTGCCATAGGGACTAGCGGAGGGGATACGCAGTATTTT. This gives the protein CASAIGTSGGDTQYF.

The chain has TRBV10-2 and TRBJ2-1; 14 bases are shared with TRBD2. The CDR3 extends over 14 amino acids. Looked up from germline, CDR1 is WSHSY and CDR2 is SAAADI. The ends lost 9 bases at V and 5 bases at J; junction bases unmatched: 3. The CDR3 region is CASVTSGRDNEQFF. The CDR3 DNA sequence: TGCGCCAGTGTGACTAGCGGGAGGGACAATGAGCAGTTCTTC.